This T cell receptor (beta chain) was sequenced for a study of CD8 T cells in Susac syndrome. Across the whole study: There were Susac syndrome patients who were therapy-naive at blood draw, others on corticosteroids, and others on intravenous immunoglobulin alone.

Reverse transcription of roughly 0.45 to 1 ug RNA was performed with random hexamers. Each CDR3 protein gets one entry after TCRdb re-called the immunoSEQ multiplex PCR reads with MiXCR. This table holds some 94,000 distinct CDR3 sequences, 90% to 95% found once. CDR1 and CDR2 (germline): DFQATT, SNEGSKA (reference sequence). This CDR3 has 15 residues. Trimming removed 0 bases at V and 2 bases at J, with 8 bases between. TEMRA cells were FACS-enriched, unlike CD8+ and CD4+ T cells, which were negatively isolated. The sample taken for sequencing was CD4+ T cells from PBMCs. This clonotype was sampled from a human donor with Susac syndrome. The rearrangement uses TRBV20-1 and TRBJ1-6; D gene uncertain. CDR3 sequence reads: CSARDTPAYNSPLHF. CDR3 bases: TGCAGTGCTAGAGATACGCCAGCCTATAATTCACCCCTCCACTTT.